The text below deals with one T cell receptor beta chain. This record comes from a study of T cells in Graves' hyperthyroidism and ophthalmopathy. The study excluded patients with uncontrolled infection, other autoimmune disease, pregnancy or lactation. The CDR3 length is 14 residues. CDR1 is SGDLS and CDR2 is YYNGEE in the germline V gene. V gave up 3 bases and J gave up 7 bases; unmatched junction bases: 7. Amplified regions were TCR beta CDR3 sequences from RNA transcripts. The HTBI primer set was used in a first-round RT-PCR of the TCR CDR3. TCRdb reprocessed the multiplex PCR reads via MiXCR and lists one record per CDR3 protein. The data show approximately 640,000 distinct CDR3 sequences, roughly 17% seen once.

The V and J genes are TRBV9 and TRBJ1-2, with 9 bases fitting TRBD1. The material sequenced was blood. The sequence came from a woman aged 30 to 39 with Graves' hyperthyroidism. CDR3 amino acids: CASSAGTGMVGYTF. DNA of the CDR3: TGTGCCAGCAGCGCCGGGACAGGGATGGTTGGCTACACCTTC.